This entry concerns a single TCR beta chain. This sample was taken from a study of blood T cell repertoires in COVID-19. The CDR3 loop spans 11 amino acids. CDR1 is LGHDT and CDR2 is YNNKEL in the germline V gene (reference sequence). The V end lost 7 bases, the J end lost 2 bases, and 5 bases lay between the germline ends. Profiling relied on immunoSEQ multiplex PCR, and the TCRdb table lists in-frame clones only, not all of them. The table shows about 75,000 clones, with about 74% occurring only once. What was sequenced was peripheral blood. This chain connects TRBV3-1 (or the pseudogene TRBV3-2) to TRBJ2-5, with D uncertain. The sequence was obtained from a human donor with acute or convalescent COVID-19. The donor label of this sample is uncertain. CDR3 bases: TGTGCCAGCACCTATCAAGAGACCCAGTACTTC. It yields the protein CASTYQETQYF.